This TCR beta chain comes out of a study of blood T cell repertoires in COVID-19 (dated by TCRdb to about 2020). Background on the whole study: Collaborator samples came from the United States, Italy and Spain and covered acute and convalescent phases of COVID-19. Where available, HLA class I and class II types were taken from metadata supplied by the sample provider and were not determined by assay-based typing. Subjects who had been exposed to COVID-19, were actively infected with it, or had recovered from it provided the deeply sampled blood TCRbeta repertoires that made up the dataset. The samples were drawn from two sources: the first 160 participants of the ongoing ImmuneRACE study, and 1,254 subjects contributed by 6 global collaborators. The repertoires were released in a freely available public database intended as a resource for research on the immune response to SARS-CoV-2. Sample metadata almost always included a de-identified subject ID, COVID-19 status, age in years and sex. The material from the prospective study consisted of cDNA or gDNA derived from T cells, B-cell-depleted T cells, or PBMCs. The paper's findings and limits, for the study overall: The quantity of clinical and demographic metadata differed by source and by participant and was supplied without curation.

Of note for this clone: Its target antigen remains unknown. The record has no base qualities; no much larger clone is one base away.

Collaborating institutions collected whole blood in K2EDTA tubes following their own protocols. For TCRbeta analysis, collaborators shipped samples in one of three forms: frozen whole blood, isolated PBMCs, or DNA extracted from either of those sample types. TCRbeta CDR3 regions were amplified from genomic DNA using the immunoSEQ Assay, a bias-controlled multiplex PCR. Per the original workflow: Nucleated cell counts per sample were estimated from amplification of reference gene primers within the assay. To quantify the absolute abundance of each unique TCRbeta CDR3 rearrangement, sequence reads were collapsed and filtered. For each sample, productive Simpson clonality was calculated by taking the square root of Simpson's diversity index across productive rearrangements. TCRdb re-hosts the immuneACCESS table, in-frame sequences only. Its copies lack some clones; in the studies checked, an unresolved V gene accounts for under half of them, and the cause for the rest is not known. D and trimming come from the DNA, and the V and J calls and clone size come from that table. For this sample the table gives around 170,000 clones, of which approximately 88% were detected only once. The ten largest clonotypes hold roughly 2.9% of the sample.

The CDR3 spans 15 residues, from the cysteine through the phenylalanine. The retained sequence is limited to the CDR3, 45 bases, with the frame set at the first base. According to the germline V gene (reference sequence), CDR1 reads SEHNR and CDR2 reads FQNEAQ. Unmatched junction bases come to 4, with V trimmed by 4 bases and J by 1 base. The chain joins TRBV7-9 to TRBJ1-1, with TRBD1 identical over 9 junction bases. This receptor was taken from a woman in her fifties or sixties with acute or convalescent COVID-19. Sequencing was done on a sample of peripheral blood. The CDR3 here reads CASSSLGQGNTEAFF. Read as DNA, the sequence is TGTGCCAGCAGCTCATTGGGACAGGGGAACACTGAAGCTTTCTTT. The CDR3, completed at both ends by the reference TRBV7-9 and TRBJ1-1 genes, gives the full variable domain DTGVSQNPRHKITKRGQNVTFRCDPISEHNRLYWYRQTLGQGPEFLTYFQNEAQLEKSRLLSDRFSAERPKGSFSTLEIQRTEQGDSAMYLCASSSLGQGNTEAFFGQGTRLTVV.